These 32 T cell receptor beta chains were all obtained from the same sample, sequenced in a study of blood T cell repertoires in COVID-19. Repertoires were generated with immunoSEQ multiplex PCR, while TCRdb's copy carries only in-frame clones and drops some. This table has about 130,000 clones, roughly four fifths appearing once. Material: PBMCs or T cells enriched from blood (not recorded which). These receptors all stem from a man aged 50-60 years who had recovered from COVID-19.

The gene calls are TRBV18 and TRBJ1-1; 7 positions agree with TRBD1. From germline, CDR1 is KGHSH and CDR2 LQKENI. The CDR3 is 14 amino acids. After removal of 4 bases from V and 3 bases from J, the junction contained 5 bases not matched to a gene. CDR3 in amino acids: CASSLRDRDTEAFF. In nucleotides, the CDR3 is TGTGCCAGCTCACTCAGAGACAGGGACACTGAAGCTTTCTTT.

The genes are TRBV7-8 and TRBJ2-3; 8 nucleotides line up with TRBD1. Per germline, CDR1 SGHVS and CDR2 FQNEAQ. This CDR3 has 16 amino acids. J lost 2 bases, V lost 1 base, and 5 bases had no gene match. The CDR3 loop reads CASSLGTGQITDTQYF. In nucleotides, the CDR3 is TGTGCCAGCAGCTTAGGGACAGGGCAGATCACAGATACGCAGTATTTT.

Only one count was recorded for this clone. This chain joins TRBV5-1 and TRBJ2-5, with a weak D call TRBD2 (5 bases). Germline V gene sequence: CDR1 SGHRS, CDR2 YFSETQ. CDR3 length: 15 amino acids. V was clipped by 1 base and J by 7 bases, with 17 bases between them. CDR3 DNA sequence: TGCGCCAGCAGCTTGAGTCTAGCCACCGGAGGGACCCAGTACTTC. Translating gives CASSLSLATGGTQYF.

The chain uses TRBV7-9 and TRBJ2-1; TRBD1 matches at 8 bases. V was clipped by 6 bases and J by 5 bases; unmatched bases: 15. The germline V gene has CDR1 SEHNR and CDR2 FQNEAQ (reference sequence). The CDR3 length is 17 residues. The CDR3 region has the DNA TGTGCCAGCAGACCAGGGGGCCTAACTCGCCCGGACAATGAGCAGTTCTTC. Protein: CASRPGGLTRPDNEQFF.

V gene TRBV3-1 (or the pseudogene TRBV3-2) combines with J gene TRBJ2-2; 7 nucleotides align to TRBD1. Germline CDR1 LGHDT, CDR2 YNNKEL (reference sequence). This CDR3 has 14 amino acids. Trimming at V came to 3 bases and at J to 6 bases, leaving 4 bases not matched to a gene. CDR3 nucleotide sequence: TGTGCCAGCAGCCACAACAGGGGTGCCGGGGAGCTGTTTTTT. Translated: CASSHNRGAGELFF.

The gene calls are TRBV28 and TRBJ1-2; 9 bases are shared with TRBD1. Germline CDR1 is MDHEN and CDR2 is SYDVKM. The CDR3 is 14 amino acids. V dropped 3 bases and J dropped 8; count of bases not matched to a gene: 7. CDR3 in amino acids: CASSFGTGWGGYTF. In DNA form, the CDR3 reads TGTGCCAGCAGTTTTGGGACAGGGTGGGGCGGCTACACCTTC.

The rearrangement links TRBV5-5 to TRBJ1-2; D ambiguous. Germline V gene data show CDR1 as SGHKS and CDR2 as YYEKEE (reference sequence). V was cut by 4 bases and J by 4 bases, with 14 bases left in between. CDR3 length: 14 residues. The CDR3 region is CASSPGASSYGYTF. The DNA of the CDR3 is TGTGCCAGCAGCCCCGGAGCGTCTAGCTATGGCTACACCTTC.

This clone showed up just a few times. This chain joins TRBV4-3 and TRBJ1-2; D ambiguous. The V end lost 4 bases, the J end lost 6 bases, and 12 bases lay between the germline ends. Germline V lookup: CDR1 LGHNA, CDR2 YSLEER. CDR3 length: 13 amino acids. The CDR3 coding sequence is TGCGCCAGCAGCCGCCTTTCGGGGAATGGCTACACCTTC. This codes for CASSRLSGNGYTF.

In its sample, this clone was seen a few times. The genes are TRBV27 and TRBJ2-7; a possible D gene is TRBD1 (5 bases). The CDR3 runs to 14 residues. Germline V gene data show CDR1 as MNHEY and CDR2 as SMNVEV (reference sequence). Trimming removed 2 bases at V and 0 bases at J, with 8 bases between. CDR3: CASSLQGISYEQYF. The DNA of the CDR3 is TGTGCCAGCAGTTTACAGGGCATCTCCTACGAGCAGTACTTC.

The chain carries TRBV19 and TRBJ2-6; no definite D call. Trimming removed 1 base from V and 1 base from J, with 5 bases in between. The CDR3 has 15 residues. Germline CDR1 is LNHDA and CDR2 is SQIVND (reference sequence). The CDR3, as DNA: TGTGCCAGTAGTATAGGAGGATCTGGGGCCAACGTCCTGACTTTC. Translated, it gives CASSIGGSGANVLTF.

The DNA for the CDR3 is TGCGCCAGCAGTCTCACAGCGGGGGGCAACAATGAGCAGTTCTTC. As protein: CASSLTAGGNNEQFF. The V gene is TRBV5-1, the J gene TRBJ2-1; 9 positions agree with TRBD2. The J segment lost 5 bases and the V segment lost 5 bases, leaving 8 bases of the junction unmatched. CDR1 and CDR2 from the germline V gene are SGHRS and YFSETQ. This CDR3 comprises 15 residues.

This rearrangement joins TRBV19 to TRBJ2-3; 8 bases line up with TRBD1. This CDR3 has 15 amino acids. The germline V gene has CDR1 LNHDA and CDR2 SQIVND (reference sequence). J lost 4 bases, V lost 7 bases, and 10 bases had no gene match. In DNA form, the CDR3 reads TGTGCCAGTATCGCTCGACAGGGGATATCAGATACGCAGTATTTT. Translation gives CASIARQGISDTQYF. The variable domain in full, with the rest retrieved from reference TRBV19 and TRBJ2-3, is DGGITQSPKYLFRKEGQNVTLSCEQNLNHDAMYWYRQDPGQGLRLIYYSQIVNDFQKGDIAEGYSVSREKKESFPLTVTSAQKNPTAFYLCASIARQGISDTQYFGPGTRLTVL.

This CDR3 is CASSPRQGAAGNTIYF. DNA for the CDR3: TGTGCCAGCAGCCCCCGACAGGGGGCTGCTGGAAACACCATATATTTT. This chain joins TRBV9 and TRBJ1-3; 10 bases line up with TRBD1. J lost 2 bases, V lost 4 bases, and 6 bases had no gene match. CDR1 and CDR2 from the germline V gene are SGDLS and YYNGEE. This CDR3 has 16 amino acids. Full variable domain (missing parts from reference TRBV9 and TRBJ1-3): DSGVTQTPKHLITATGQRVTLRCSPRSGDLSVYWYQQSLDQGLQFLIQYYNGEERAKGNILERFSAQQFPDLHSELNLSSLELGDSALYFCASSPRQGAAGNTIYFGEGSWLTVV.

The chain is built from TRBV10-1 and TRBJ2-7; D uncertain. CDR3 size: 14 residues. Germline assignment: CDR1 WNHNN and CDR2 SYGVQD (reference sequence). The V and J ends lost 3 bases and 3 bases respectively, with 12 bases between them. CDR3 loop: CASSDYAGFYEQYF. In DNA, the CDR3 is TGCGCCAGCAGTGACTACGCAGGATTCTACGAGCAGTACTTC.

V and J are TRBV19 and TRBJ1-1; 7 nucleotides agree with TRBD1. Looked up from germline, CDR1 is LNHDA and CDR2 is SQIVND (reference sequence). The trim removed 8 bases at V and 1 base at J, leaving 1 base unmatched. There are 12 residues in the CDR3. This CDR3 reads CASGDRNTEAFF. DNA of the CDR3: TGTGCCAGTGGGGACAGGAACACTGAAGCTTTCTTT.

The CDR3 sequence: CASSRPEGARDTEAFF. CDR3 sequence (DNA): TGTGCCAGCAGTCGCCCCGAAGGGGCTCGGGACACTGAAGCTTTCTTT. The rearrangement uses TRBV28 and TRBJ1-1; D might be TRBD1 (5 bases). Trimming removed 5 bases at V and 3 bases at J, with 19 bases between. CDR3 length: 16 residues. Germline assignment: CDR1 MDHEN and CDR2 SYDVKM.

The chain joins TRBV19 to TRBJ2-5, with D possibly TRBD2 on 7 matching bases. The CDR3 runs to 14 residues. Trimming removed 6 bases at V and 5 bases at J, with 16 bases between. The germline V gene encodes CDR1 LNHDA and CDR2 SQIVND (reference sequence). The CDR3 loop is CASSRSGGPETQYF. The DNA for the CDR3 is TGTGCCAGTAGCAGGTCGGGGGGCCCGGAGACCCAGTACTTC.

The chain has TRBV14 and TRBJ2-1; no reliable D call. This CDR3 has 12 residues. Trimming took 3 bases from V and 7 from J, leaving 7 bases between them. Per germline, CDR1 SGHDN and CDR2 FVKESK. CDR3 in DNA: TGTGCCAGCAGCCACAGGTTGAATGAGCAGTTCTTC. Encoded protein: CASSHRLNEQFF.

This chain links TRBV4-3 with TRBJ2-7; TRBD1 aligns across 9 bases. Germline lookup yields CDR1 LGHNA and CDR2 YSLEER. The CDR3 loop spans 16 amino acids. V shed 0 bases and J 3 bases; nucleotides not matched to a gene: 6. This CDR3 is CASSQDWTGASYEQYF. For the CDR3, the DNA is TGCGCCAGCAGCCAAGATTGGACAGGGGCGAGCTACGAGCAGTACTTC.

This clone was seen a single time. This sequence joins TRBV9 and TRBJ1-4, with a weak D call TRBD1 (6 bases). Looked up from germline, CDR1 is SGDLS and CDR2 is YYNGEE. The CDR3 length is 15 residues. The germline V and J ends were trimmed by 2 bases and 6 bases, with 14 bases remaining between them. CDR3 sequence (DNA): TGTGCCAGCAGCGTCTCGAACAGGGAGTATGAAAAACTGTTTTTT. This gives the protein CASSVSNREYEKLFF. The variable domain in full, completed from reference TRBV9 and TRBJ1-4, reads DSGVTQTPKHLITATGQRVTLRCSPRSGDLSVYWYQQSLDQGLQFLIQYYNGEERAKGNILERFSAQQFPDLHSELNLSSLELGDSALYFCASSVSNREYEKLFFGSGTQLSVL.

The DNA of the CDR3 is TGTGCCAGCCAGGCTAGCGGGGCCTACGAGCAGTACTTC. Amino acid sequence: CASQASGAYEQYF. The chain carries TRBV28 and TRBJ2-7; TRBD2 agrees at 9 bases. V shed 8 bases, J shed 2 bases, and the junction held 4 bases outside the gene matches. This CDR3 is 13 amino acids long. CDR1 is MDHEN, CDR2 SYDVKM, per germline.

The chain joins TRBV3-1 (or the pseudogene TRBV3-2) to TRBJ1-5; D may be TRBD1 (6 bases). Trimming cost V 1 base and J 1 base, with 20 bases left between them. Per the germline V gene, CDR1 is LGHDT and CDR2 is YNNKEL (reference sequence). This CDR3 has 19 residues. CDR3 bases: TGTGCCAGCAGCCAAGGGCCCAGGGGAGGGCTGTGGAGCAATCAGCCCCAGCATTTT. Its translation is CASSQGPRGGLWSNQPQHF.

This chain joins TRBV18 and TRBJ2-5; D not resolved. Looked up from germline, CDR1 is KGHSH and CDR2 is LQKENI. V dropped 2 bases and J dropped 5 bases, with 15 bases sitting between them. This CDR3 contains 15 residues. CDR3 sequence: CASSPTLVRRETQYF. The CDR3 DNA reads TGTGCCAGCTCACCAACCTTGGTACGTCGGGAGACCCAGTACTTC.

The table lists this clone with a count of one. The CDR3 here is CASSEAGGEGRAFF. DNA for the CDR3: TGCGCCAGCAGCGAAGCAGGGGGCGAGGGAAGAGCTTTCTTT. The chain joins TRBV5-1 to TRBJ1-1, with TRBD1 matching 8 bases. CDR1 SGHRS and CDR2 YFSETQ come from the germline V gene. There are 14 residues in the CDR3. The ends lost 4 bases at V and 10 bases at J; junction bases unmatched: 12.

This chain connects TRBV5-1 to TRBJ2-7, with TRBD2 as a possible D gene (6 bases). CDR1 SGHRS and CDR2 YFSETQ come from the germline V gene. The V gene lost 0 bases and the J gene lost 2 bases, with 15 bases spanning the gap. CDR3 size: 16 residues. CDR3 DNA: TGCGCCAGCAGCTTGGCCGGAGGGTACCACCCCTACGAGCAGTACTTC. It encodes CASSLAGGYHPYEQYF.

This chain links TRBV30 with TRBJ2-7, with 9 bases matching TRBD1. The CDR3 spans 13 residues. From germline, CDR1 is GTSNPN and CDR2 SVGIG (reference sequence). J was trimmed by 7 bases and V by 8 bases; bases with no gene match: 12. The CDR3 is CAHTDRGAREQYF. CDR3 bases: TGTGCCCACACCGACAGGGGGGCTCGAGAGCAGTACTTC. Full variable domain (missing parts from reference TRBV30 and TRBJ2-7): SQTIHQWPATLVQPVGSPLSLECTVEGTSNPNLYWYRQAAGRGLQLLFYSVGIGQISSEVPQNLSASRPQDRQFILSSKKLLLSDSGFYLCAHTDRGAREQYFGPGTRLTVT.

This clone was found once. The rearrangement joins TRBV28 to TRBJ1-2, with TRBD1 matching 9 bases. The CDR3 has 16 residues. Trimming removed 7 bases from V and 4 bases from J; junction bases left unmatched: 13. Germline CDR1 reads MDHEN; CDR2 reads SYDVKM. CDR3: CASIPLSRTGAYGYTF. CDR3 nucleotide sequence: TGTGCCAGCATCCCACTATCCAGGACAGGGGCCTATGGCTACACCTTC.

V gene TRBV7-8 combines with J gene TRBJ1-3; 7 nucleotides align to TRBD1. The ends lost 5 bases at V and 0 bases at J; junction bases unmatched: 7. CDR1 is SGHVS and CDR2 is FQNEAQ in the germline V gene. The CDR3 sequence is 16 residues long. The CDR3 sequence is CASSLGTVLSGNTIYF. CDR3 DNA: TGTGCCAGCAGCCTCGGGACAGTACTCTCTGGAAACACCATATATTTT.

This rearrangement joins TRBV7-2 to TRBJ2-5; 7 nucleotides align to TRBD1. Germline CDR1 reads SGHTA; CDR2 reads FQGNSA. Trimming removed 5 bases from V and 2 bases from J; junction bases left unmatched: 11. This CDR3 comprises 16 residues. The DNA of the CDR3 is TGTGCCAGCAGCCCCCGGACAGGTTCTTATCAAGAGACCCAGTACTTC. It is translated as CASSPRTGSYQETQYF.

This chain uses TRBV7-9 with TRBJ1-1; perhaps TRBD1 as D (5 bases). Trimming took off 1 base at V and 0 bases at J, with 6 bases between the two ends. This CDR3 contains 14 residues. Germline values: CDR1 SEHNR, CDR2 FQNEAQ (reference sequence). The CDR3 coding sequence is TGTGCCAGCAGCTTAGGACAGATGAACACTGAAGCTTTCTTT. Amino acids: CASSLGQMNTEAFF.

The chain links TRBV6-5 to TRBJ1-2; D might be TRBD1 (5 bases). V was pared by 4 bases and J by 2 bases, with 14 bases between. Germline CDR1 reads MNHEY; CDR2 reads SVGAGI. CDR3 size: 15 residues. CDR3 amino acids: CASSSGRAGNYGYTF. The CDR3 DNA is TGTGCCAGCAGTTCCGGGAGGGCAGGGAACTATGGCTACACCTTC.

This clone was recorded a few times. The rearrangement uses TRBV12-5 and TRBJ1-5, with a weak D call TRBD1 (6 bases). In germline, CDR1 is LGHNT, CDR2 FRNRAP. CDR3 length equals 20 residues. V was clipped by 1 base and J by 0 bases, with 22 bases between them. The DNA for the CDR3 is TGTGCTAGTGGTTTGGAAAAACCCCGTTACAGGGAAGGTAGCAATCAGCCCCAGCATTTT. Its protein product is CASGLEKPRYREGSNQPQHF.